Sequencing of this TCR beta chain was carried out in a study of blood T cell repertoires in COVID-19. Across the whole study: Donors in the United States, Italy and Spain gave samples during acute or convalescent COVID-19. In each case, the material was cDNA or gDNA derived from T cells, B-cell-depleted T cells, or PBMCs.

In the original workflow: Reference gene primers were amplified, and this amplification served to estimate nucleated cell counts. TCRdb keeps only in-frame clones here, not all; method: immunoSEQ multiplex PCR. The DNA was the basis for D and trimming; V, J and clone size are from that table. Of about half a million clones listed, 70% to 90% are singletons. The sample consisted of peripheral blood. The receptor was derived from a human donor in a cohort sampled during active COVID-19.

CDR3 loop: CASSNDRGSTEAFF. The CDR3 DNA follows: TGTGCCAGCAGCAACGACAGGGGGAGCACTGAAGCTTTCTTT. The chain is built from TRBV5-6 and TRBJ1-1; 9 bases are shared with TRBD1. This CDR3 is built from 14 residues. The junction had 5 bases not matched to a gene; V was cut back by 4 bases and J by 4 bases. Germline-derived CDR1 and CDR2 are SGHDT and YYEEEE. The full variable domain, with the rest looked up from reference TRBV5-6 and TRBJ1-1, is DAGVTQSPTHLIKTRGQQVTLRCSPKSGHDTVSWYQQALGQGPQFIFQYYEEEERQRGNFPDRFSGHQFPNYSSELNVNALLLGDSALYLCASSNDRGSTEAFFGQGTRLTVV.